This TCR beta chain appears in the sequencing data of a study of T cell repertoires in cytomegalovirus infection. Study-wide findings and caveats: Carriage of CMV together with the relevant HLA was identifiable through cumulative public TCR beta family frequency. What dominated the ex vivo response were HLA-C-restricted CMV-specific TCR beta clonotypes.

A note on this clonotype: Its antigen remains unidentified.

TCRdb ran MiXCR on the reads and lists one entry per CDR3 protein. This table holds about 570,000 distinct CDR3 sequences, roughly 42% found once. Trimming took 4 bases from V and 10 from J, leaving 23 bases between them. There are 17 residues in the CDR3. Germline CDR1 and CDR2: SGHVS and FNYEAQ. The receptor was isolated from a human donor in good health (CMV status not recorded). Some clones in this sample may be carry-over from other donors' samples. The V and J genes are TRBV7-6 and TRBJ1-6; the D is unclear. This specimen was cultured PBMCs, taken from culture after CMV antigen stimulation. The CDR3 loop is CASSSAMHDKGISPLHF. The CDR3 coding sequence is TGTGCCAGCAGCTCCGCTATGCACGACAAAGGGATCTCACCCCTCCACTTT. Based on the CDR3 plus reference TRBV7-6 and TRBJ1-6, the full variable domain is GAGVSQSPRYKVTKRGQDVALRCDPISGHVSLYWYRQALGQGPEFLTYFNYEAQQDKSGLPNDRFSAERPEGSISTLTIQRTEQRDSAMYRCASSSAMHDKGISPLHFGNGTRLTVT.